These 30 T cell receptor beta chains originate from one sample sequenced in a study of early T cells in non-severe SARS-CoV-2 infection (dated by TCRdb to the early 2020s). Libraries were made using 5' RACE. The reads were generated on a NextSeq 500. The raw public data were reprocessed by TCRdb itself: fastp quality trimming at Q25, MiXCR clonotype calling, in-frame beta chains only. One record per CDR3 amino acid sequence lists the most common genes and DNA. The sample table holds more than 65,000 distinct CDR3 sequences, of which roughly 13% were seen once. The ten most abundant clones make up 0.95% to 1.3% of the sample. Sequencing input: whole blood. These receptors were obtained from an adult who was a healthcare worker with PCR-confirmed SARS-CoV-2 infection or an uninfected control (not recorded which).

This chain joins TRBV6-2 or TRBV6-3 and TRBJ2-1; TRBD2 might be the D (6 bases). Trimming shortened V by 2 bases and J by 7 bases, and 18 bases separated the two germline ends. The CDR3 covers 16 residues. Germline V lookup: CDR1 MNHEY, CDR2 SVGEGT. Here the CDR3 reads CASSYPRGGFRNEQFF. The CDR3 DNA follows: TGTGCCAGCAGTTACCCCCGAGGAGGGTTTAGGAATGAGCAGTTCTTC.

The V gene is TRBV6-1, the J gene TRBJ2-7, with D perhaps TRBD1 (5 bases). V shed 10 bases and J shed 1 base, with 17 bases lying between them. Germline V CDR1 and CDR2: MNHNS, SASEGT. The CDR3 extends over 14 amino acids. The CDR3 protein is CAISPTVGSYEQYF. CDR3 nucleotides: TGTGCCATTTCGCCGACAGTGGGGTCCTACGAGCAGTACTTC.

CDR3 bases: TGTGCCAGCAGTTTCCCTAGCGGGGCTGCGTTCTTC. This translates into CASSFPSGAAFF. This chain uses TRBV27 with TRBJ2-1; TRBD2 agrees at 9 bases. V shed 3 bases, J shed 15 bases, and the junction held 6 bases outside the gene matches. Germline-derived CDR1 and CDR2 are MNHEY and SMNVEV (reference sequence). The length of the CDR3 is 12 residues.

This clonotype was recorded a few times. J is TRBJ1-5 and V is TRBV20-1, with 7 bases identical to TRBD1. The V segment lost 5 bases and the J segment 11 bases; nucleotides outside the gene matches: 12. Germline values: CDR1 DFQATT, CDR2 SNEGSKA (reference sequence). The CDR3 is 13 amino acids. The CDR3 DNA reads TGCAGTGCTCACCATTCGACAGGGAGGGCCCAGCATTTT. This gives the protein CSAHHSTGRAQHF.

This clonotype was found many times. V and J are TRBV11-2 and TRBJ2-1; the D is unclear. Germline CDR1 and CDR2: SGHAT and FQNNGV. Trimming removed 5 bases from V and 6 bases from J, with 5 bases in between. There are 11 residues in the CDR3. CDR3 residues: CASSLTNEQFF. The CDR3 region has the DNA TGTGCCAGCAGCCTGACCAATGAGCAGTTCTTC.

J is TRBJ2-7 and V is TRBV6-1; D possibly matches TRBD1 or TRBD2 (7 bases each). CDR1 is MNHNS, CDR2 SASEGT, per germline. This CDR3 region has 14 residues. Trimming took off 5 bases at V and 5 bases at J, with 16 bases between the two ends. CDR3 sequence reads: CASSYPQGRDEQYF. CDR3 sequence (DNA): TGTGCCAGCAGTTATCCACAGGGGAGGGACGAGCAGTACTTC.

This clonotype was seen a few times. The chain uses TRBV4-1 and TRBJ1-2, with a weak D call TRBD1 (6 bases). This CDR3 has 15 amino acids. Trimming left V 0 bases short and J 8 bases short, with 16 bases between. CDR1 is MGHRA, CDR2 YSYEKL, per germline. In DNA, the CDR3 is TGCGCCAGCAGCCAAGATGGGTCCAGGGGCGGAGGCTACACCTTC. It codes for CASSQDGSRGGGYTF.

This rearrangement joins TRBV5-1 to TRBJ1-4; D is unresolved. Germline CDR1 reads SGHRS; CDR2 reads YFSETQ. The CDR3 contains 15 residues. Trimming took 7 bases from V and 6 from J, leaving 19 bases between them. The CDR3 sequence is CASRNPAGQDEKLFF. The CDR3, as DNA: TGCGCCAGCCGCAATCCGGCAGGCCAGGATGAAAAACTGTTTTTT.

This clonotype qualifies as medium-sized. CDR3 sequence reads: CSQTFNTEAFF. The CDR3 DNA sequence: TGCAGTCAGACCTTTAACACTGAAGCTTTCTTT. This chain connects TRBV20-1 to TRBJ1-1, with no clear D. V was trimmed by 8 bases and J by 2 bases, leaving 9 bases between them. The V gene's germline CDR1 is DFQATT and CDR2 SNEGSKA (reference sequence). This CDR3 has 11 residues.

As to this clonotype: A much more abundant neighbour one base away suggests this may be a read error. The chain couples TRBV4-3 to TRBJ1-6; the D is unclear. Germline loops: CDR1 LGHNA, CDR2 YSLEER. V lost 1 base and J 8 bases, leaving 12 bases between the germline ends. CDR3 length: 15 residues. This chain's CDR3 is CASSQGAGYDSPLHF. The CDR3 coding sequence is TGCGCCAGCAGCCAAGGAGCCGGCTACGATTCACCCCTCCACTTT.

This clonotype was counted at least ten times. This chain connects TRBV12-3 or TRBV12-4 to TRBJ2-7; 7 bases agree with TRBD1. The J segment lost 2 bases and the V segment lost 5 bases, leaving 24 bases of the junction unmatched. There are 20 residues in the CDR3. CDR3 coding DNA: TGTGCCAGCAGTCTACGAATAGGTACAGGGGTTATTGTTGGGACCTACGAGCAGTACTTC. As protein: CASSLRIGTGVIVGTYEQYF.

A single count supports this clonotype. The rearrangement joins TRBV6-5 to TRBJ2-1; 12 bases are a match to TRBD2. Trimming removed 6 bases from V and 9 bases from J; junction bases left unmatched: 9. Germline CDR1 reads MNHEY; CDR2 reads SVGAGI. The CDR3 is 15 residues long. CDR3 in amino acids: CASSRIQTSGSEQFF. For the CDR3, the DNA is TGTGCCAGCAGCCGAATCCAGACTAGCGGGAGTGAGCAGTTCTTC.

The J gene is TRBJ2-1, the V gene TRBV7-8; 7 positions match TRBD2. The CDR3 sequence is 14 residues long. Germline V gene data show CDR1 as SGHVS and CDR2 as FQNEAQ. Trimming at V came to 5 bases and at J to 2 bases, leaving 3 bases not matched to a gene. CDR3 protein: CASSQAGTYNEQFF. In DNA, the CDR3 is TGTGCCAGCAGCCAAGCGGGGACCTACAATGAGCAGTTCTTC.

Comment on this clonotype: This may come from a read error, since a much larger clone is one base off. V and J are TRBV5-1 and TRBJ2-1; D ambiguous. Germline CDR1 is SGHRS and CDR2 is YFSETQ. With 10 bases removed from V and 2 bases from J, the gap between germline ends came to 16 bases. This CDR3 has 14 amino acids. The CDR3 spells CAGTSPRTYNEQFF. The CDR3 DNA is TGCGCCGGCACTTCGCCGAGGACCTACAATGAGCAGTTCTTC.

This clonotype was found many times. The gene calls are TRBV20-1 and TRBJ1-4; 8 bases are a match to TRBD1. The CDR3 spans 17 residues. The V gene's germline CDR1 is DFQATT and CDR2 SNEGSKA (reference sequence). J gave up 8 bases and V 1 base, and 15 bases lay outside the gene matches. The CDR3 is CSARGGGRGLLREKLFF. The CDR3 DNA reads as TGCAGTGCTAGAGGGGGCGGCAGGGGGCTCCTGAGGGAAAAACTGTTTTTT.

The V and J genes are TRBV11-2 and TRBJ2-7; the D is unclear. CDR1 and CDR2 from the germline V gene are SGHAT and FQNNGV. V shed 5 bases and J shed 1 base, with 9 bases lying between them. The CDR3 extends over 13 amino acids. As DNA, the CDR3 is TGTGCCAGCAGCCCTCTAGAATCCTACGAGCAGTACTTC. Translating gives CASSPLESYEQYF.

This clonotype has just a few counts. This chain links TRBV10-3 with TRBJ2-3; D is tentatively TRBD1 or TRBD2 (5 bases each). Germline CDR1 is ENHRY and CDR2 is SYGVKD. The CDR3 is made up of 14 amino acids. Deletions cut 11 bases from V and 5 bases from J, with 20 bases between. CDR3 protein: CASRQQDRGDTQYF. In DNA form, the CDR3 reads TGTGCCTCACGACAGCAGGATCGGGGAGATACGCAGTATTTT.

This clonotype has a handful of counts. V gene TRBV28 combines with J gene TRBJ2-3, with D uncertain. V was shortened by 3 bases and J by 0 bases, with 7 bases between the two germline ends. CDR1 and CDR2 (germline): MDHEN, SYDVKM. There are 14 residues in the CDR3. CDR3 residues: CASSFPSSTDTQYF. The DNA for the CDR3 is TGTGCCAGCAGTTTCCCGAGCAGCACAGATACGCAGTATTTT.

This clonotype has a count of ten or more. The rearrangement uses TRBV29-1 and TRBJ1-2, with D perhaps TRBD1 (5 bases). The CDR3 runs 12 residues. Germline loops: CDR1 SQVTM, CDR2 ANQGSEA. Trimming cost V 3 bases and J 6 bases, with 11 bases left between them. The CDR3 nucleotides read TGCAGCGTTGACGGGACTCTTCATGGCTACACCTTC. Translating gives CSVDGTLHGYTF.

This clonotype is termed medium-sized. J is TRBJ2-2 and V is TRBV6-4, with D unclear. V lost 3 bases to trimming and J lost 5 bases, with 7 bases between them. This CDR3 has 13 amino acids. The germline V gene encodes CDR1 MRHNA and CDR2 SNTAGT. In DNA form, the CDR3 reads TGTGCCAGCAGTGAAACTGTTACCGGGGAGCTGTTTTTT. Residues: CASSETVTGELFF.

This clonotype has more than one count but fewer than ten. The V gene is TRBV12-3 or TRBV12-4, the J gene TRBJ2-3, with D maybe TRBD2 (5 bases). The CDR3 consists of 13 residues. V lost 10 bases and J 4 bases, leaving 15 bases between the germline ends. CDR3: CATNGVRADTQYF. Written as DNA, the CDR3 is TGTGCCACGAACGGGGTCCGAGCAGATACGCAGTATTTT.

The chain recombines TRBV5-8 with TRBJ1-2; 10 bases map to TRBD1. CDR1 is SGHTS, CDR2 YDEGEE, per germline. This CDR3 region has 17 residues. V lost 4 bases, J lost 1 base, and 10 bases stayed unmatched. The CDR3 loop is CASSPGTGASGNYGYTF. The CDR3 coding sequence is TGTGCCAGCAGCCCCGGGACAGGGGCGTCTGGTAACTATGGCTACACCTTC. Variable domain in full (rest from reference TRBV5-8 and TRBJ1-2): EAGVTQSPTHLIKTRGQQATLRCSPISGHTSVYWYQQALGLGLQFLLWYDEGEERNRGNFPPRFSGRQFPNYSSELNVNALELEDSALYLCASSPGTGASGNYGYTFGSGTRLTVV.

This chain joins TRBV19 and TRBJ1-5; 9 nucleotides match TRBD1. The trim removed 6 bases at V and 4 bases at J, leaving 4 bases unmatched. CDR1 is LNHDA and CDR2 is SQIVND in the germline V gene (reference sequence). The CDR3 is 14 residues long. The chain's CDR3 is CASRGDRANQPQHF. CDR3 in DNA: TGTGCCAGTAGGGGGGACAGGGCAAATCAGCCCCAGCATTTT.

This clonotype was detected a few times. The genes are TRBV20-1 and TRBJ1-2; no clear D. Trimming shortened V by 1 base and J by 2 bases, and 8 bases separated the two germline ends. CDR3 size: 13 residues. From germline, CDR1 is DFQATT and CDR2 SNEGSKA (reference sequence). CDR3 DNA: TGCAGTGCTAGAGGGCCCAACAACTATGGCTACACCTTC. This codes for CSARGPNNYGYTF.

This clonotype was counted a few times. This chain's CDR3 is CASTRNGGAGDGGYTF. CDR3 DNA sequence: TGTGCCAGCACCCGAAATGGGGGGGCGGGTGACGGAGGCTACACCTTC. V gene TRBV27 combines with J gene TRBJ1-2, with a possible D match to TRBD1 (6 bases). Germline CDR1 reads MNHEY; CDR2 reads SMNVEV (reference sequence). The CDR3 has 16 residues. V shed 7 bases and J shed 8 bases, with 26 bases lying between them.

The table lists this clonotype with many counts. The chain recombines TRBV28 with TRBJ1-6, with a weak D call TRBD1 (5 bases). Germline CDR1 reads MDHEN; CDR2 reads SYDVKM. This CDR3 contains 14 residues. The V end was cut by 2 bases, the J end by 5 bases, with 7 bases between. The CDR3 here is CASSLAGNNSPLHF. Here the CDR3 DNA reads TGTGCCAGCAGTTTAGCAGGGAATAATTCACCCCTCCACTTT.

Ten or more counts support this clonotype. The CDR3 DNA sequence: TGTGCCAGCAGCCTCTCTACCACAGGGCTTAGGGTTTACGAGCAGTACTTC. Its translation: CASSLSTTGLRVYEQYF. The rearrangement uses TRBV28 and TRBJ2-7; TRBD1 is a possible D gene (6 bases). Looked up from germline, CDR1 is MDHEN and CDR2 is SYDVKM. V shed 6 bases and J shed 4 bases, with 25 bases lying between them. CDR3 size: 17 residues.

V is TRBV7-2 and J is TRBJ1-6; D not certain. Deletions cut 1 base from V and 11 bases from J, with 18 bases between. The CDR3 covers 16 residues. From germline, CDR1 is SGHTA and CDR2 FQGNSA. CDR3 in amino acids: CASSLGVGRVGTPLHF. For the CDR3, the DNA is TGTGCCAGCAGCTTAGGGGTTGGACGAGTGGGGACACCCCTCCACTTT.

CDR3 in amino acids: CASSLQGGGNTIYF. CDR3 DNA: TGTGCCAGCAGTCTACAGGGAGGCGGAAACACCATATATTTT. This chain uses TRBV12-3 or TRBV12-4 with TRBJ1-3; tentatively, D is TRBD1 (6 bases). The CDR3 has 14 amino acids. Trimming shortened V by 5 bases and J by 4 bases, and 12 bases separated the two germline ends.

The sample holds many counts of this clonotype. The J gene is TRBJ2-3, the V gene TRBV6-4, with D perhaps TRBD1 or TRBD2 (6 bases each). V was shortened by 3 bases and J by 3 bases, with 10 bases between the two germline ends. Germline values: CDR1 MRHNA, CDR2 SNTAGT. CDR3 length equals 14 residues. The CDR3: CASSERGPTDTQYF. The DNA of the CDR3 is TGTGCCAGCAGTGAACGGGGGCCTACAGATACGCAGTATTTT.